Shown below are 17 T cell receptor beta chains from a single sample sequenced in a study of CD8+ T cells in alopecia areata. The authors extracted RNA and reverse transcribed it into cDNA as the sequencing template. This table comes from immunoSEQ multiplex PCR, and its TCRdb copy is limited to in-frame clones, with some not included. The sample includes roughly 180,000 clones, 50% to 65% of them seen just once. The treatment was: oral pan-JAK inhibitor, 5-10 mg twice daily. The sequencing used CD8+ T cells sorted from blood, collected at week 24, from a patient treated with tofacitinib. These receptors originate from a human donor with alopecia areata.

Concerning this clone itself: At the DNA level, this CDR3 is encoded by other sequences in the same sample as well. This sequence joins TRBV4-3 and TRBJ2-7; 11 bases are a match to TRBD1. This CDR3 comprises 15 residues. Germline V CDR1 and CDR2: LGHNA, YSLEER. V trimming: 3 bases; J trimming: 3 bases; junction bases outside the gene matches: 4. DNA for the CDR3: TGCGCCAGCAGCCAGGGGACAGGGGGTAGCTACGAGCAGTACTTC. Its translation is CASSQGTGGSYEQYF.

The chain recombines TRBV5-6 with TRBJ1-1; D is possibly TRBD1 (5 bases). CDR1 and CDR2 from the germline V gene are SGHDT and YYEEEE. V was cut by 0 bases and J by 6 bases, with 12 bases left in between. CDR3 size: 14 residues. In DNA form, the CDR3 reads TGTGCCAGCAGCTTGGGGGGGATTGACGCTGAAGCTTTCTTT. It yields the protein CASSLGGIDAEAFF.

The chain uses TRBV7-6 and TRBJ2-7; D is ambiguous. Germline V lookup: CDR1 SGHVS, CDR2 FNYEAQ. The CDR3 consists of 14 residues. V dropped 1 base and J dropped 0 bases, with 7 bases sitting between them. The CDR3 DNA reads as TGTGCCAGCAGCTTAGAGGCAGGCTCCTACGAGCAGTACTTC. It translates to CASSLEAGSYEQYF.

This clone was counted once. V is TRBV19 and J is TRBJ1-5; 7 positions agree with TRBD1. The CDR3 has 14 amino acids. Germline V gene data show CDR1 as LNHDA and CDR2 as SQIVND (reference sequence). V lost 6 bases, J lost 6 bases, and 8 bases stayed unmatched. The CDR3 sequence is CASSPTGLGQPQHF. Written as DNA, the CDR3 is TGTGCCAGTAGCCCGACAGGGTTGGGTCAGCCCCAGCATTTT.

The rearrangement links TRBV7-9 to TRBJ1-2; 8 bases are a match to TRBD1. The CDR3 has 15 residues. Germline CDR1 reads SEHNR; CDR2 reads FQNEAQ (reference sequence). The junction had 8 bases not matched to a gene; V was cut back by 5 bases and J by 3 bases. The CDR3 DNA reads TGTGCCAGCAGCGGTAATCCGGGACAGGACTATGGCTACACCTTC. Amino acid sequence: CASSGNPGQDYGYTF.

This clone occurred once. CDR3 region: CASTHRGMEGYTF. In DNA form, the CDR3 reads TGTGCCAGCACGCATCGGGGGATGGAGGGCTACACCTTC. The chain joins TRBV13 to TRBJ1-2, with a possible D match to TRBD1 (5 bases). V lost 7 bases, J lost 8 bases, and 17 bases lay in between. There are 13 residues in the CDR3. Germline CDR1 reads PRHDT; CDR2 reads FYEKMQ (reference sequence).

The chain recombines TRBV19 with TRBJ1-2; tentative D call: TRBD1 (5 bases). The CDR3 is 16 amino acids. Germline V gene data show CDR1 as LNHDA and CDR2 as SQIVND (reference sequence). V was trimmed by 0 bases and J by 5 bases, leaving 16 bases between them. CDR3 amino acids: CASSIDHFGTAYGYTF. The DNA of the CDR3 is TGTGCCAGTAGTATAGATCATTTCGGGACGGCGTATGGCTACACCTTC.

In its sample, this clone was seen a few times. The chain joins TRBV14 to TRBJ1-6; no firm D call. CDR3 length: 13 residues. Germline V gives CDR1 SGHDN, CDR2 FVKESK. V gave up 1 base and J gave up 9 bases, with 7 bases separating them. CDR3 in amino acids: CASSQGVSSPLHF. Written as DNA, the CDR3 is TGTGCCAGCAGCCAAGGAGTATCTTCACCCCTCCACTTT.

The gene calls are TRBV23-1 and TRBJ1-2; weak D call: TRBD1 (5 bases). TRBV23-1 is treated as an ORF (open reading frame) with a function not yet certain. The CDR3 contains 18 residues. V gave up 0 bases and J gave up 0 bases, with 17 bases separating them. CDR3 in amino acids: CASSQSSRADDTNYGYTF. The CDR3 nucleotides are TGCGCCAGCAGTCAATCTTCCAGGGCCGACGATACTAACTATGGCTACACCTTC.

This chain joins TRBV25-1 and TRBJ2-2; 8 bases are shared with TRBD1. The CDR3 contains 14 residues. CDR1 is MGHDK, CDR2 SYGVNS, per germline. V was clipped by 6 bases and J by 4 bases; unmatched bases: 4. The CDR3 loop reads CASRPGGSTGELFF. The CDR3 bases are TGTGCCAGCAGACCAGGGGGCTCCACCGGGGAGCTGTTTTTT. The full variable domain, its missing parts supplied by reference TRBV25-1 and TRBJ2-2, is EADIYQTPRYLVIGTGKKITLECSQTMGHDKMYWYQQDPGMELHLIHYSYGVNSTEKGDLSSESTVSRIRTEHFPLTLESARPSHTSQYLCASRPGGSTGELFFGEGSRLTVL.

This sequence joins TRBV30 and TRBJ1-2; D may be TRBD1 (5 bases). Germline V gene sequence: CDR1 GTSNPN, CDR2 SVGIG (reference sequence). V lost 3 bases and J 3 bases, leaving 14 bases between the germline ends. The CDR3 runs 14 residues. The CDR3 DNA is TGTGCCTGGAGCGGAACGCAGGGAGACTATGGCTACACCTTC. As protein: CAWSGTQGDYGYTF.

The chain couples TRBV19 to TRBJ2-1; TRBD1 might be the D (6 bases). The V and J ends lost 3 bases and 3 bases respectively, with 12 bases between them. There are 15 residues in the CDR3. The germline CDR1 and CDR2 sequences are LNHDA and SQIVND (reference sequence). CDR3 region: CASSIDRGNYNEQFF. The DNA for the CDR3 is TGTGCCAGTAGTATCGATAGGGGGAACTACAATGAGCAGTTCTTC.

The V and J genes are TRBV7-7 and TRBJ2-7; a possible D gene is TRBD2 (6 bases). In germline, CDR1 is SSHAT, CDR2 FNYEAQ (reference sequence). This CDR3 has 13 residues. V was pared by 5 bases and J by 7 bases, with 15 bases between. CDR3 DNA: TGTGCCAGCAGCATCGAGTTCGGGAGAGAGCAGTACTTC. Translated: CASSIEFGREQYF.

The V call is TRBV9, the J call TRBJ1-2; D call uncertain. Trimming removed 0 bases at V and 3 bases at J, with 9 bases between. The CDR3 loop spans 14 amino acids. From germline, CDR1 is SGDLS and CDR2 YYNGEE. In DNA form, the CDR3 reads TGTGCCAGCAGCGTAGCTACCCAGGACTATGGCTACACCTTC. Protein: CASSVATQDYGYTF.

This clone was seen a few times. The gene calls are TRBV4-3 and TRBJ1-4; 7 bases agree with TRBD1. Germline V gene data show CDR1 as LGHNA and CDR2 as YSLEER. Trimming at V came to 0 bases and at J to 4 bases, leaving 5 bases not matched to a gene. CDR3 length: 16 amino acids. This CDR3 is CASSQDEGQINEKLFF. In nucleotides, the CDR3 is TGCGCCAGCAGCCAAGATGAGGGACAGATTAATGAAAAACTGTTTTTT.

The V call is TRBV6-5, the J call TRBJ1-1; the D gene is possibly TRBD1 (6 bases). The CDR3 runs to 15 residues. Germline values: CDR1 MNHEY, CDR2 SVGAGI. V shed 6 bases and J shed 0 bases, with 14 bases lying between them. CDR3 in amino acids: CASSLQGGMNTEAFF. The CDR3 coding sequence is TGTGCCAGCAGCCTACAGGGTGGGATGAACACTGAAGCTTTCTTT.

This clone came up a few times. This chain joins TRBV29-1 and TRBJ2-2; the D call may be TRBD1 or TRBD2 (5 bases each). Germline CDR1 SQVTM, CDR2 ANQGSEA. The CDR3 has 12 residues. Trimming shortened V by 5 bases and J by 4 bases, and 8 bases separated the two germline ends. The CDR3 loop reads CSVPGRTGELFF. In DNA form, the CDR3 reads TGCAGCGTTCCGGGACGCACCGGGGAGCTGTTTTTT.